This TCR beta chain was identified during a study of blood T cell repertoires in COVID-19. The table came from immunoSEQ multiplex PCR; TCRdb's copy has only in-frame clones and leaves some out. The repertoire consists of some 110,000 clones, with roughly 90% occurring once and the leading ten covering approximately 8%. The source material was peripheral blood. The TCR was taken from a man in his sixties or seventies who had recovered from COVID-19.

The CDR3 DNA is TGTGCCAGCAGCGTGACAGGGTACGAGCAGTACTTC. This gives the protein CASSVTGYEQYF. The J gene is TRBJ2-7, the V gene TRBV2, with TRBD1 matching 7 bases. The trim removed 6 bases at V and 4 bases at J, leaving 3 bases unmatched. The CDR3 length is 12 residues. In germline, CDR1 is SNHLY, CDR2 FYNNEI.